The following is a T cell receptor (beta chain) sequence with its context. Its recognized antigen is unknown. No clone much larger than this one lies a single base away; base qualities are absent. Using the deep immunoSEQ assay, TCR CDR3 regions were amplified from genomic DNA by multiplex PCR. Extracted genomic DNA from each cell subset was spread evenly across all wells of several immunoSEQ 96-well plates, with each plate serving as a replicate. For sorted subsets, roughly 200 ng genomic DNA, equal to about 30,000 T cell genomes, was loaded into each replicate PCR. Purified libraries were quantified with a Qubit 3.0 fluorometer, sized on a Bioanalyzer 2100, and re-quantified with the KAPA Library Quantification kit. Each immunoSEQ 96-well plate was sequenced on its own single-read 150-cycle Illumina NextSeq 550 flow cell. The published analysis was carried out like this. Because the immunoSEQ output included only junctional sequences and no quality scores, the filtering could not be the same as the filtering used for full-length reads. To assign V/J genes and CDR3, sequences were annotated using PyIR, a Python wrapper for IgBLAST v1.9, with IMGT germline references. Reads were removed for weak V/J assignments (E-value above 1e-6), missing CDR3, stop codons, out-of-frame junctions, or ambiguous translated residues. V3J clonotypes were defined as sequences sharing an identical inferred V gene, J gene, and CDR3 amino acid sequence. Percentage overlap between repertoires was calculated by dividing the number of shared unique clonotypes by the size of the smaller repertoire. RTK rarefaction, the Chao1 estimator, and Recon v2.1 estimates of unobserved clonotypes were used to assess repertoire richness. Generation probabilities were computed with OLGA for all TCRbeta clonotypes obtained by the gDNA method from a handful of donors. TCRdb holds this immuneACCESS table with in-frame rearrangements only. Some clones are missing; in checked studies, unresolved V genes explain under half, and the rest has no known cause. That table furnishes V, J and clone size, whereas the DNA furnished D and trimming. This sample is represented by 700,000 to 950,000 clones; about 96% of them were singletons. The ten largest clones capture less than 0.25% of the sample.

The V and J ends are trimmed by 1 base and 7 bases, leaving 1 base between them. Including cysteine and phenylalanine, the CDR3 has 10 amino acids. Just the 30-base CDR3 DNA is kept, in frame starting at base 1. Per the germline V gene, SQVTM is the CDR1 and ANQGSEA is the CDR2. For the CD8 naive samples, CD45RO-negative cells were positively selected for CCR7, yielding a CD45RA+CCR7+ population from which TemRA cells were excluded. The donors were healthy, HIV-negative adults who had no recently reported acute infections or vaccinations. All donors were Caucasian adults living in Nashville, Tennessee, USA. Blood was obtained by leukapheresis, after which PBMCs were separated by Ficoll-Histopaque density gradient centrifugation and cryopreserved in liquid nitrogen vapor phase. Analytical flow cytometry was used to check the purity and quantity of every magnetically sorted T cell population. Genomic DNA was isolated from every sorted fraction and measured by UV absorbance on a Nanodrop 2000c.

The data are from a study of shared clonotypes between healthy human individuals (dated by TCRdb to 2018 to 2021). In the study overall: The cohort comprised two women and a few men aged 18 to 49 years. For each donor, CD4 naive and CD4 memory were each given three plates, CD8 naive was given two plates, and CD8 memory was given one plate. To increase sequencing depth and limit assay-specific biases, different laboratories used diverse techniques to prepare libraries and sequence TCR repertoires. Between about 0.94 and 10 billion PBMCs per donor were obtained by leukapheresis. The study deeply sequenced blood TCR repertoires of five healthy adults to estimate repertoire size and the extent of clonotype sharing between individuals.

On the study overall, not on this receptor specifically: When a handful of donors were compared, the shared fraction of clonotypes was approximately 5% for naive CD4, more than 3% for naive CD8, 2% to 2.5% for memory CD4, and 0.4% for memory CD8. Rarefaction of sorted-subset datasets indicated incomplete sequencing despite the large sequencing depth. Estimated clonotype richness was generally larger for naive than for memory subsets. Clonotypes shared by all four sorted-subset donors showed higher generation probabilities than non-shared clonotypes. Only blood was sampled, and tissue TCR repertoires likely differ from those in blood. Pairwise subsampling indicated that sequencing depth was expected to affect the degree of clonotype sharing among donors. Because the study included a small number of donors, the genetic and exposure-history diversity represented was limited.

The TCR originated in a man aged 25 to 45 in good health. The sequence is built from TRBV29-1 and TRBJ1-4, with no confident D gene call. Sequencing used naive CD8+ T cells sorted from blood. This specimen's cell subset or site label, interpreted: CD45RA+CCR7+. The encoded CDR3 is CSVEGEKLFF. Read as DNA, the sequence is TGCAGCGTTGAAGGTGAAAAACTGTTTTTT.